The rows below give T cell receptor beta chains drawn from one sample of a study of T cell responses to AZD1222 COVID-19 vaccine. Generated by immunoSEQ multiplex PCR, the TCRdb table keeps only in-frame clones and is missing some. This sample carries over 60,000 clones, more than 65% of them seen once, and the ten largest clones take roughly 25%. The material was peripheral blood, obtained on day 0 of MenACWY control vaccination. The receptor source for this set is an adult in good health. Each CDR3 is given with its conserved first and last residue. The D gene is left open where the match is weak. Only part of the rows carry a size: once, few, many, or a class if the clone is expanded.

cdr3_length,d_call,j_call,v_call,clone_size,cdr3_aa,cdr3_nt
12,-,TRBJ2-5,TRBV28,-,CASPEGGETQYF,TGTGCCAGCCCTGAGGGGGGGGAGACCCAGTACTTC
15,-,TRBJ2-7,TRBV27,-,CASRPLQTSSYEQYF,TGTGCCAGCAGACCACTACAGACGAGCTCCTACGAGCAGTACTTC
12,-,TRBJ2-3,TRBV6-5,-,CASSGNTDTQYF,TGTGCCAGCAGCGGCAACACAGATACGCAGTATTTT
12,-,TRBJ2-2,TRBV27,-,CASSLRTGELFF,TGTGCCAGCAGTCTACGGACAGGGGAGCTGTTTTTT
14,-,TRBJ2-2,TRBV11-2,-,CASSLIRNTGELFF,TGTGCCAGCAGCTTGATCCGAAACACCGGGGAGCTGTTTTTT
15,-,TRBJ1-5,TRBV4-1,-,CASSLQGQGIQPQHF,TGCGCCAGCAGCCTTCAGGGGCAGGGGATTCAGCCCCAGCATTTT
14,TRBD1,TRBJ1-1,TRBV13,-,CASNARGQGTEAFF,TGTGCCAGCAATGCCAGGGGGCAAGGGACTGAAGCTTTCTTT
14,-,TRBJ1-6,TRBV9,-,CASSRGLESSPLHF,TGTGCCAGCAGCCGGGGGCTAGAGAGTTCACCCCTCCACTTT
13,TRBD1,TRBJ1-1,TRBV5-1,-,CASSKDRGHEAFF,TGCGCCAGCAGCAAGGACAGGGGACATGAAGCTTTCTTT
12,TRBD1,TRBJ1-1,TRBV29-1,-,CSALPGQGAAFF,TGCAGCGCATTACCGGGACAGGGGGCGGCTTTCTTT
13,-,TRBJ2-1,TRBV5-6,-,CASTTWGYNEQFF,TGTGCCAGCACTACCTGGGGGTACAATGAGCAGTTCTTC
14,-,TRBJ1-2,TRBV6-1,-,CASSDWGVGYGYTF,TGTGCCAGCAGTGATTGGGGAGTGGGCTATGGCTACACCTTC
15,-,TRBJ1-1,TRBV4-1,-,CASSLGEGMNTEAFF,TGCGCCAGCAGCCTAGGGGAAGGCATGAACACTGAAGCTTTCTTT
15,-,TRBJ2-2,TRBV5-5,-,CASSPRGEPTGELFF,TGTGCCAGCAGCCCCAGGGGAGAACCCACCGGGGAGCTGTTTTTT
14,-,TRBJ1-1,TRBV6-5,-,CASSRTRLNTEAFF,TGTGCCAGCAGTCGGACACGACTGAACACTGAAGCTTTCTTT
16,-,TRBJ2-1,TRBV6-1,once,CASSGSLGSSYNEQFF,TGTGCCAGCAGTGGATCTTTGGGGAGCTCCTACAATGAGCAGTTCTTC
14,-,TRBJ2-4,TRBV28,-,CASSLSLAKNIQYF,TGTGCCAGCAGTTTAAGTCTAGCCAAAAACATTCAGTACTTC
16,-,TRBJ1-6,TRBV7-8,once,CASSFGSGPDGSPLHF,TGTGCCAGCAGCTTTGGCTCAGGACCAGACGGTTCACCCCTCCACTTT
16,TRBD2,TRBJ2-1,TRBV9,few,CASSVGTSGGHNEQFF,TGTGCCAGCAGCGTGGGAACTAGCGGGGGTCACAATGAGCAGTTCTTC
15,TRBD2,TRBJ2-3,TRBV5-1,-,CASSLATSGPDTQYF,TGCGCCAGCAGCTTGGCCACTAGCGGTCCAGATACGCAGTATTTT
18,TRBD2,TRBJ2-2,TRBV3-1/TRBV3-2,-,CASSQGLAGGTRTGELFF,TGTGCCAGCAGCCAAGGACTAGCGGGAGGGACCAGGACCGGGGAGCTGTTTTTT
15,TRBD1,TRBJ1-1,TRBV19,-,CASSSTGVGVTEAFF,TGTGCCAGTAGTAGTACAGGGGTGGGCGTGACTGAAGCTTTCTTT
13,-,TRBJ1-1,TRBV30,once,CAWTEGQNTEAFF,TGTGCCTGGACGGAGGGACAGAACACTGAAGCTTTCTTT
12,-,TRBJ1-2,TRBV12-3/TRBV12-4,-,CASRRGLGGYTF,TGTGCCAGCAGGAGGGGATTAGGGGGCTACACCTTC
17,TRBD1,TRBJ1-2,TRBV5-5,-,CASSLLQGTGLNYGYTF,TGTGCCAGCAGCCTATTACAGGGGACAGGACTAAACTATGGCTACACCTTC
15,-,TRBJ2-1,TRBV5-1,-,CASSLGTYLHNEQFF,TGCGCCAGCAGCTTGGGGACCTACCTACACAATGAGCAGTTCTTC
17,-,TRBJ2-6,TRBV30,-,CAWSKGPTSSGANVLTF,TGTGCCTGGAGTAAGGGACCGACCAGCTCTGGGGCCAACGTCCTGACTTTC
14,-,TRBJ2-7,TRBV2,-,CASRGTFSSYEQYF,TGTGCCAGCAGAGGGACTTTCAGCTCCTACGAGCAGTACTTC
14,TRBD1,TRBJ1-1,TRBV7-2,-,CASSFDGQGTEAFF,TGTGCCAGCAGCTTCGATGGACAGGGAACTGAAGCTTTCTTT
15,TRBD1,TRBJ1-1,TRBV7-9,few,CASSQDRFGNTEAFF,TGTGCCAGCAGCCAGGACAGGTTTGGGAACACTGAAGCTTTCTTT
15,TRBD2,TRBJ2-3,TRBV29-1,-,CSVEKLAGGLDTQYF,TGCAGCGTTGAGAAACTAGCGGGGGGACTAGATACGCAGTATTTT
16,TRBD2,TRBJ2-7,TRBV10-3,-,CAISESMGGRASEQYF,TGTGCCATCAGTGAGTCGATGGGCGGGAGGGCCTCCGAGCAGTACTTC
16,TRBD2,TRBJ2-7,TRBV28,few,CASSGLAERGSWEQYF,TGTGCCAGCAGTGGACTAGCGGAGAGGGGATCATGGGAGCAGTACTTC
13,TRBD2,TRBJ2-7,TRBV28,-,CASARREGREQYF,TGTGCCAGCGCACGGCGGGAGGGCCGCGAGCAGTACTTC
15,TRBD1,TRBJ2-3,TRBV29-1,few,CSGSLGQQSTDTQYF,TGCAGCGGGAGCCTGGGACAGCAGTCCACAGATACGCAGTATTTT
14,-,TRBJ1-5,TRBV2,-,CASSEQGGNQPQHF,TGTGCCAGCAGTGAGCAGGGTGGCAATCAGCCCCAGCATTTT
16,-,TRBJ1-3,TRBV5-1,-,CASSLAGVFEGNTIYF,TGCGCCAGCAGCTTGGCCGGGGTGTTCGAAGGAAACACCATATATTTT
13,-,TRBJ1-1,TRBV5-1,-,CASKMEGKTEAFF,TGCGCCAGCAAAATGGAAGGGAAAACTGAAGCTTTCTTT
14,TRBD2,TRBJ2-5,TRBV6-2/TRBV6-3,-,CASSPRGAGETQYF,TGTGCCAGCAGCCCGCGGGGGGCTGGGGAGACCCAGTACTTC
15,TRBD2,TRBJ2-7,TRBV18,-,CASSSPTSGAFEQYF,TGTGCCAGCTCTTCCCCGACTAGCGGGGCATTTGAGCAGTACTTC
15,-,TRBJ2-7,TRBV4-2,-,CASSQDRELQNEQYF,TGTGCCAGCAGCCAAGATCGGGAGCTCCAGAACGAGCAGTACTTC
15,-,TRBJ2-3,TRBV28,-,CASSPSLGNTDTQYF,TGTGCCAGCAGCCCCTCCCTCGGGAACACAGATACGCAGTATTTT
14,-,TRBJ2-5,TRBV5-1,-,CASSLNAGGETQYF,TGCGCCAGCAGCTTGAATGCAGGCGGGGAGACCCAGTACTTC
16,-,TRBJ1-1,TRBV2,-,CASSETLGAGNTEAFF,TGTGCCAGCAGTGAGACCCTGGGGGCTGGGAACACTGAAGCTTTCTTT
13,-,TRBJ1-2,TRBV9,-,CASSGRVLYGYTF,TGTGCCAGCAGCGGAAGGGTTCTGTATGGCTACACCTTC
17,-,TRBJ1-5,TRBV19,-,CASSHDSGAVSNQPQHF,TGTGCCAGTAGTCATGATTCAGGGGCTGTCAGCAATCAGCCCCAGCATTTT
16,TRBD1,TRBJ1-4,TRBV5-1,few,CASSPMTGWDNEKLFF,TGCGCCAGCAGCCCGATGACAGGGTGGGATAATGAAAAACTGTTTTTT
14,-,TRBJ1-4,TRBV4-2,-,CASSQDLNREKLFF,TGTGCCAGCAGCCAAGACCTTAACCGGGAAAAACTGTTTTTT
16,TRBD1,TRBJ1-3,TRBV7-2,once,CASSFDRGRAGNTIYF,TGTGCCAGCAGCTTCGACAGGGGAAGGGCTGGAAACACCATATATTTT
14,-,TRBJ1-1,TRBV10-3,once,CAISESEGNTEAFF,TGTGCCATCAGTGAGTCTGAAGGGAACACTGAAGCTTTCTTT
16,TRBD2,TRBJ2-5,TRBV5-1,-,CASSLEPGGPGETQYF,TGCGCCAGCAGCTTGGAGCCGGGGGGGCCGGGGGAGACCCAGTACTTC
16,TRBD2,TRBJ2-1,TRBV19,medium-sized,CASSIEASGRLNEQFF,TGTGCCAGTAGTATAGAGGCTAGCGGGAGATTAAATGAGCAGTTCTTC
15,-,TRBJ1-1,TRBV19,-,CASSIDIAMNTEAFF,TGTGCCAGTAGTATAGATATTGCTATGAACACTGAAGCTTTCTTT
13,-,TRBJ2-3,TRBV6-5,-,CASSLDPADTQYF,TGTGCCAGCAGCCTGGACCCGGCGGATACGCAGTATTTT
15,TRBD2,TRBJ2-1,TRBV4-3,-,CASSPAWRGGFEQFF,TGCGCCAGCAGCCCTGCCTGGCGGGGGGGCTTTGAGCAGTTCTTC
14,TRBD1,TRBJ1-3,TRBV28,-,CASSGTGSGNTIYF,TGTGCCAGCAGTGGGACAGGGTCCGGAAACACCATATATTTT
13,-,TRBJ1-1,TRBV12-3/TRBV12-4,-,CASSLQVNTEAFF,TGTGCCAGCAGTTTACAGGTTAACACTGAAGCTTTCTTT